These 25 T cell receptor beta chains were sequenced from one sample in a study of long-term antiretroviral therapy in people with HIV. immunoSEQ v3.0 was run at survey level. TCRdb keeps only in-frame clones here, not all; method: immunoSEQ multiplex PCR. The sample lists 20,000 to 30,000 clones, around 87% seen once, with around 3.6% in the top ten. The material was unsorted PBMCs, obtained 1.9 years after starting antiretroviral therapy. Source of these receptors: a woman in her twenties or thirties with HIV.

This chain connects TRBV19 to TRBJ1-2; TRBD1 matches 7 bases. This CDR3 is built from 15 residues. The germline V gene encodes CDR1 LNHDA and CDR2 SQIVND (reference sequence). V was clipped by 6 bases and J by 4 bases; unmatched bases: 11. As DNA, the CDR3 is TGTGCCAGTAGCCCGGGACAAGGGGGCGTCTATGGCTACACCTTC. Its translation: CASSPGQGGVYGYTF.

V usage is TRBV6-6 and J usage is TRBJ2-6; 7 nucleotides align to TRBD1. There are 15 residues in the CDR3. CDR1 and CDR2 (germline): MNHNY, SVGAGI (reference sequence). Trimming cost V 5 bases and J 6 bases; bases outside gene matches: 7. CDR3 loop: CASSTNRGEANVLTF. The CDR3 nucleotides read TGTGCCAGCAGTACAAACAGGGGAGAGGCCAACGTCCTGACTTTC.

CDR3 in DNA: TGCGCCAGCAGTCAAGTGGACGAGGACTCTGGGGCCAACGTCCTGACTTTC. It codes for CASSQVDEDSGANVLTF. The rearrangement joins TRBV23-1 to TRBJ2-6; D is undetermined. TRBV23-1 is annotated as an ORF whose role is uncertain. The V and J ends lost 2 bases and 0 bases respectively, with 11 bases between them. The CDR3 runs to 17 residues.

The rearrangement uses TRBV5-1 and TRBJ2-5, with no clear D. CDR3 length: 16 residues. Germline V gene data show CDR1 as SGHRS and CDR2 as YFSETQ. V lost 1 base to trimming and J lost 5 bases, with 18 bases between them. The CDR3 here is CASSLFDPRLGETQYF. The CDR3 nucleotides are TGCGCCAGCAGCTTGTTTGATCCGCGGTTAGGGGAGACCCAGTACTTC.

CDR3 nucleotides: TGTGCCAGCAGTACCGGGACGTACACTGAAGCTTTCTTT. It yields the protein CASSTGTYTEAFF. The rearrangement links TRBV6-1 to TRBJ1-1; the D gene is possibly TRBD1 (5 bases). The CDR3 runs to 13 residues. Looked up from germline, CDR1 is MNHNS and CDR2 is SASEGT. The V end was cut by 5 bases, the J end by 3 bases, with 10 bases between.

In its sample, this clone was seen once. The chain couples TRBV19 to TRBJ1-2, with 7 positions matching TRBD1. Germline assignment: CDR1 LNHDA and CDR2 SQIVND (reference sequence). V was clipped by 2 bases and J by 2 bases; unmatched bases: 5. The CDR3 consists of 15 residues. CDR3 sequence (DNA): TGTGCCAGTAGTATAAAGAAGACAGGGAACTATGGCTACACCTTC. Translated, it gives CASSIKKTGNYGYTF.

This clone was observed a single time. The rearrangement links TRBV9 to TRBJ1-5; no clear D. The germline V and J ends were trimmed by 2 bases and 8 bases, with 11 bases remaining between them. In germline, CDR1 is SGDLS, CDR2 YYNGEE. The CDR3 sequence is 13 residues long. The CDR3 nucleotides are TGTGCCAGCAGCGTGGACGTTCGAGAGCCCCAGCATTTT. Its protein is CASSVDVREPQHF.

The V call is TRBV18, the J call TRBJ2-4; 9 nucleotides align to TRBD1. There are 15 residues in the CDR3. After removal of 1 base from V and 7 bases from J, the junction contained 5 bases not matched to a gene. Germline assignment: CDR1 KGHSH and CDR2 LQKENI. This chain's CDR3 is CASSPQGTGINIQYF. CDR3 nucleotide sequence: TGTGCCAGCTCACCACAAGGGACAGGGATTAACATTCAGTACTTC.

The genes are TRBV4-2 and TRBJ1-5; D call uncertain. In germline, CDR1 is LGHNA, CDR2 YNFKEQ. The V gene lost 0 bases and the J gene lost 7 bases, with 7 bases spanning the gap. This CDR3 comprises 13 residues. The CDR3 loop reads CASSQEYAQPQHF. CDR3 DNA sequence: TGTGCCAGCAGCCAAGAGTATGCGCAGCCCCAGCATTTT.

The CDR3 protein is CASTLGRGGYGYTF. The CDR3 DNA reads TGTGCCAGCACCCTCGGGCGGGGTGGCTATGGCTACACCTTC. The V and J genes are TRBV7-2 and TRBJ1-2; D is unresolved. The germline gives CDR1 SGHTA, CDR2 FQGNSA. The CDR3 totals 14 residues. V was trimmed by 7 bases and J by 4 bases, leaving 16 bases between them.

CDR3 in amino acids: CASSPGASGPYEQYF. CDR3 sequence (DNA): TGTGCCAGCTCACCAGGGGCTAGCGGGCCCTACGAGCAGTACTTC. This sequence joins TRBV18 and TRBJ2-7; 8 bases fit TRBD2. The V segment lost 2 bases and the J segment 2 bases; nucleotides outside the gene matches: 5. This CDR3 comprises 15 residues. Germline V gene sequence: CDR1 KGHSH, CDR2 LQKENI.

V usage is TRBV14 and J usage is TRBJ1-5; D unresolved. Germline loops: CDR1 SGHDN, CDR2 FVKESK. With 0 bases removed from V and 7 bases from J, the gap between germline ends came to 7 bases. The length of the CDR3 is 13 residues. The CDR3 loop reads CASSQDRPQPQHF. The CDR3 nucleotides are TGTGCCAGCAGCCAAGATCGCCCGCAGCCCCAGCATTTT.

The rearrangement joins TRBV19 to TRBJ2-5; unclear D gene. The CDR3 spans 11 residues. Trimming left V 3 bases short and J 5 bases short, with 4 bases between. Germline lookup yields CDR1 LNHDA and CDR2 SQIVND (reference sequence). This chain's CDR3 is CASSIFETQYF. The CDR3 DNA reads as TGTGCCAGTAGTATTTTTGAGACCCAGTACTTC.

The CDR3 is CASGLNGGMNTGELFF. The CDR3 DNA reads as TGCGCCAGCGGCCTGAACGGGGGAATGAACACCGGGGAGCTGTTTTTT. This chain joins TRBV5-1 and TRBJ2-2, with D possibly matching TRBD2 (6 bases). The CDR3 extends over 16 amino acids. Trimming shortened V by 7 bases and J by 1 base, and 17 bases separated the two germline ends. The germline V gene has CDR1 SGHRS and CDR2 YFSETQ.

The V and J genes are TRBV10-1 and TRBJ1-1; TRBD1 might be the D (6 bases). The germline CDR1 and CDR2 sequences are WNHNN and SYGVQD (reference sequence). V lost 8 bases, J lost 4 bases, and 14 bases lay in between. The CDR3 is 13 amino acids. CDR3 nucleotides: TGCGCCAGCTCCCCCACAGGGCTCACTGAAGCTTTCTTT. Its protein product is CASSPTGLTEAFF.

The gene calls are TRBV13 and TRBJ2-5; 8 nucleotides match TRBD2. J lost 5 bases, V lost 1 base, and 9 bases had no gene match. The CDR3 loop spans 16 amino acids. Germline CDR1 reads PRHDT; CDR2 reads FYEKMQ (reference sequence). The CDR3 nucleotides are TGTGCCAGCAGCTTAGATGGGTCAGCGGGGGATGAGACCCAGTACTTC. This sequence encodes CASSLDGSAGDETQYF.

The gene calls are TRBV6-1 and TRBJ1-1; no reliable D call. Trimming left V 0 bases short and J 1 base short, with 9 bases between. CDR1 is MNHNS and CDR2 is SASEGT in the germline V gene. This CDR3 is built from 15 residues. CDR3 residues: CASSEARGSNTEAFF. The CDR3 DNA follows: TGTGCCAGCAGTGAAGCGAGAGGTTCGAACACTGAAGCTTTCTTT.

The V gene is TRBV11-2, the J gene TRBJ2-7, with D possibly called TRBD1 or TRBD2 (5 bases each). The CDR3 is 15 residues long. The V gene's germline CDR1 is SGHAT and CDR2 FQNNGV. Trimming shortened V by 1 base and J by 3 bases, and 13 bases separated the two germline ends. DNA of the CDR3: TGTGCCAGCAGCTTAGGGTGGGACCCCCTCTACGAGCAGTACTTC. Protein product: CASSLGWDPLYEQYF.

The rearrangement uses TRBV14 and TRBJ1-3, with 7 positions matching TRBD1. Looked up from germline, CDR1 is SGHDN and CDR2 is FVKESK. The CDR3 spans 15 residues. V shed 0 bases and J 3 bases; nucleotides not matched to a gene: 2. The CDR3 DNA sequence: TGTGCCAGCAGCCAAGAGAGGGGGCTTGGAAACACCATATATTTT. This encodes CASSQERGLGNTIYF.

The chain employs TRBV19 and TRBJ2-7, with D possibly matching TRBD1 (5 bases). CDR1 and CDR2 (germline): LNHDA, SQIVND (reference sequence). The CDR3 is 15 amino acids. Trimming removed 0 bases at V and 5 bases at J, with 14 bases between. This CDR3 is CASSIDKGRRHEQYF. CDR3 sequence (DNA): TGTGCCAGTAGTATAGACAAGGGGCGTAGACACGAGCAGTACTTC.

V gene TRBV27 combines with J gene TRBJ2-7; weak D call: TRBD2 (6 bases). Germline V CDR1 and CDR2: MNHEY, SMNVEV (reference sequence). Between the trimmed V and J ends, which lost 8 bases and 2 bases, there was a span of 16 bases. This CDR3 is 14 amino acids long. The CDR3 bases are TGTGCCAGCGCGGAGGGCGGAGCGCCCTACGAGCAGTACGTC. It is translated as CASAEGGAPYEQYV.

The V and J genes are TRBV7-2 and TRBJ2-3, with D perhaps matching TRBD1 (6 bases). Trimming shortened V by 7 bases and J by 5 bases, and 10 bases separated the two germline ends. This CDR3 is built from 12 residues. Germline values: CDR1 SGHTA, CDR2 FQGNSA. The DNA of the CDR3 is TGTGCCAGCAATAACAGGGTAGATACGCAGTATTTT. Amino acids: CASNNRVDTQYF.

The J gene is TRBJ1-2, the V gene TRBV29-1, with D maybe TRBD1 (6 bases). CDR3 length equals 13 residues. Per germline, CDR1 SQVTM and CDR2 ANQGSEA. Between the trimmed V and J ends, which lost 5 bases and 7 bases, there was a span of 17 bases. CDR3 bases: TGCAGCGTTCCAGCAGGGGAAATCTTTGGCTACACCTTC. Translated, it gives CSVPAGEIFGYTF.

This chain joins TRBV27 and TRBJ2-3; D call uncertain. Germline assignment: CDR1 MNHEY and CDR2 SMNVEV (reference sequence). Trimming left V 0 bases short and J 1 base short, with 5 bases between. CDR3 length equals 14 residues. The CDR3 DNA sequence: TGTGCCAGCAGTTTATCCCGACGCACAGATACGCAGTATTTT. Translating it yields CASSLSRRTDTQYF.

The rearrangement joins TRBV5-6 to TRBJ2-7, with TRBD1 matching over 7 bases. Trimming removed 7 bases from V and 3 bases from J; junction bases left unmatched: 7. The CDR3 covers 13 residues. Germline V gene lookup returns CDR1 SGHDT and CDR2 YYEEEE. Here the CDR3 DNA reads TGTGCCAGCGGGCCGGGACAGATCTACGAGCAGTACGTC. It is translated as CASGPGQIYEQYV.